The source of this T cell receptor beta chain is a study of T cells after yellow fever vaccination. Conversion of TCR transcripts into cDNA relied on 5'RACE template switching, which added a universal primer site and UMIs. TCRdb re-called the 5' RACE reads through MiXCR, storing one row per CDR3 protein. The table has around 150,000 distinct CDR3 sequences, approximately 6.7% seen once; the top ten hold around 2.3%. The junction had 9 bases not matched to a gene; V was cut back by 5 bases and J by 5 bases. Germline CDR1 SGHAT, CDR2 FQNNGV. The CDR3 extends over 15 amino acids. This clonotype was counted at least ten times.

This chain connects TRBV11-2 to TRBJ1-1; 9 bases align to TRBD1. The sequence derives from a man in his late teens or twenties who received the YFV17D yellow fever vaccine. The input for sequencing was CD4+ T cells sorted from PBMCs, taken roughly 5 days after the first yellow fever vaccination. The CDR3 loop is CASSRRGQGGTEAFF. The CDR3 DNA follows: TGTGCCAGCAGCCGTCGGGGACAGGGTGGGACTGAAGCTTTCTTT.